This paragraph reports one T cell receptor (beta chain). PCR involved 60 Vbeta and 13 Jbeta primers. Sequencing used immunoSEQ multiplex PCR; TCRdb keeps in-frame clones, though not all of them. The table includes over 100,000 clones, around 66% detected once. This specimen comes from a study of cytomegalovirus exposure and HLA in healthy donors. Sequenced sample: PBMCs. This clonotype was obtained from a man younger than 35 in good health and CMV-seronegative.

CDR3 in DNA: TGTGCCAGCAGTTCCCGACTAGCGGGGTCTATTATTAATGAGCAGTTCTTC. It codes for CASSSRLAGSIINEQFF. The gene calls are TRBV7-9 and TRBJ2-1, with TRBD2 identical over 11 bases. V shed 6 bases, J shed 7 bases, and the junction held 14 bases outside the gene matches. CDR3 length: 17 amino acids. Germline CDR1 reads SEHNR; CDR2 reads FQNEAQ (reference sequence).